This T cell receptor (beta chain) was observed in a study of T cell changes during pregnancy in multiple sclerosis. The data were produced by immunoSEQ multiplex PCR, yet TCRdb's version contains in-frame clones alone and is incomplete. The sample consists of 72,000 or so clones, 85% to 95% of them appearing once. Germline CDR1 is WSHSY and CDR2 is SAAADI. The ends were cut back, 5 bases at V and 4 bases at J, with 14 bases in the middle. This CDR3 comprises 14 residues. The rearrangement joins TRBV10-2 to TRBJ1-1; D ambiguous. This receptor was obtained from a female donor with multiple sclerosis, enrolled in a pregnancy study. The source was peripheral blood, collected in the second trimester of pregnancy. CDR3 nucleotides: TGCGCCAGCAGTTTCGCCCCTGGGAGCACTGAAGCTTTCTTT. Its protein product is CASSFAPGSTEAFF.